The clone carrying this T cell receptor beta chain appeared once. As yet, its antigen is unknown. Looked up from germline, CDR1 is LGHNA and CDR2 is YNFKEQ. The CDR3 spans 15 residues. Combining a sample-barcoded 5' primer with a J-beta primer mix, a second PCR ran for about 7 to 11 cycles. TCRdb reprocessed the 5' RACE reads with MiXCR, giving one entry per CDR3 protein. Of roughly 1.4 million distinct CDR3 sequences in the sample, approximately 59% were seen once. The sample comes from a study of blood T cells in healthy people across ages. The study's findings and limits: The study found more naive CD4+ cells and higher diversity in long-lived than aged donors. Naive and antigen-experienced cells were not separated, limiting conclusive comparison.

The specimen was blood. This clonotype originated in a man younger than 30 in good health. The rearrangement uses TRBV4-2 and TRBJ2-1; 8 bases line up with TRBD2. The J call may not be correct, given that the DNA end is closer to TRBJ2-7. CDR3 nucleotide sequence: TGTGCCAGCAGCCAAGGAGCGGGGGTAGCGGATGAGCAGTACTTC. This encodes CASSQGAGVADEQYF.